Below are 13 T cell receptor beta chains sequenced from a single sample in a study of T cell responses to AZD1222 COVID-19 vaccine. Using immunoSEQ multiplex PCR, the repertoire was profiled, and TCRdb retains in-frame clones only, with some absent. The data contain approximately 100,000 clones, about 86% of them singletons. Sequencing was performed on peripheral blood, taken on day 0 of AZD1222 vaccination. Receptor source: an adult in good health.

The V call is TRBV4-1, the J call TRBJ1-2; no reliable D call. V shed 2 bases and J shed 3 bases, with 13 bases lying between them. The CDR3 contains 15 residues. Germline V lookup: CDR1 MGHRA, CDR2 YSYEKL. Here the CDR3 reads CASSQPTGAYYGYTF. DNA of the CDR3: TGCGCCAGCAGCCAACCGACGGGAGCTTACTATGGCTACACCTTC.

The chain couples TRBV6-1 to TRBJ2-1; 10 positions agree with TRBD2. The length of the CDR3 is 16 residues. CDR1 is MNHNS and CDR2 is SASEGT in the germline V gene. With 4 bases clipped from V and 7 bases from J, the junction kept 10 bases outside the gene matches. The CDR3 region has the DNA TGTGCCAGCAGTGTTGAGCGGGGGGGCCTCTTGAATGAGCAGTTCTTC. Amino acid sequence: CASSVERGGLLNEQFF.

The chain couples TRBV19 to TRBJ2-2, with 7 bases fitting TRBD2. V lost 4 bases, J lost 3 bases, and 2 bases stayed unmatched. Germline V gene lookup returns CDR1 LNHDA and CDR2 SQIVND (reference sequence). CDR3 size: 14 residues. The CDR3 sequence: CASSTLADTGELFF. The CDR3 DNA is TGTGCCAGTAGTACCCTAGCGGACACCGGGGAGCTGTTTTTT.

The chain employs TRBV30 and TRBJ1-4; possible D gene TRBD1, 5 bases. Per the germline V gene, CDR1 is GTSNPN and CDR2 is SVGIG (reference sequence). This CDR3 has 13 amino acids. Here the CDR3 reads CAIRQWTNEKLFF. CDR3 in DNA: TGTGCTATTCGACAGTGGACTAATGAAAAACTGTTTTTT.

This rearrangement joins TRBV21-1 to TRBJ1-6. TRBV21-1 is a documented pseudogene. This CDR3 contains 16 residues. CDR3 in DNA: TGTGCCAGCAGCCTCACGCGGGGGCTCTATAATTCACCCCTCCACTTT. Protein sequence: CASSLTRGLYNSPLHF.

The chain carries TRBV7-4 and TRBJ2-7; D is ambiguous. The CDR3 consists of 15 residues. The V gene's germline CDR1 is SGHVT and CDR2 SQSDAQ. The V end lost 3 bases, the J end lost 3 bases, and 15 bases lay between the germline ends. The CDR3: CASSFRHSAYYEQYF. In DNA form, the CDR3 reads TGTGCCAGCAGCTTCCGACACAGCGCCTACTACGAGCAGTACTTC.

The chain couples TRBV11-3 to TRBJ2-3; TRBD1 or TRBD2 may be the D gene (5 bases each). This CDR3 is built from 14 residues. V was pared by 3 bases and J by 6 bases, with 13 bases between. Germline V gives CDR1 SGHNT, CDR2 YENEEA. The CDR3 DNA reads as TGTGCCAGCAGCTTTGGAAGCGAGGGGGATACGCAGTATTTT. It yields the protein CASSFGSEGDTQYF.

The V call is TRBV6-5, the J call TRBJ2-5; D might be TRBD1 (5 bases). This CDR3 is built from 13 residues. Germline V gene lookup returns CDR1 MNHEY and CDR2 SVGAGI. Trimming took 4 bases from V and 4 from J, leaving 10 bases between them. In DNA, the CDR3 is TGTGCCAGCAGTTCCCAGGGTGGAGAGACCCAGTACTTC. It specifies CASSSQGGETQYF.

This clone came up a few times. This chain links TRBV27 with TRBJ1-2, with D possibly being TRBD1 (6 bases). V gave up 9 bases and J gave up 8 bases, with 22 bases separating them. The germline V gene has CDR1 MNHEY and CDR2 SMNVEV (reference sequence). The CDR3 runs 14 residues. The CDR3 here is CASTSRNRAMGYTF. The CDR3 DNA is TGTGCCAGTACCTCACGGAACAGGGCCATGGGCTACACCTTC.

The chain joins TRBV19 to TRBJ2-1, with TRBD1 as a possible D gene (6 bases). The CDR3 covers 14 residues. V was pared by 5 bases and J by 8 bases, with 16 bases between. Germline V lookup: CDR1 LNHDA, CDR2 SQIVND (reference sequence). CDR3 loop: CASSSRRTADEQFF. The CDR3 DNA follows: TGTGCCAGTAGTTCCCGCCGGACAGCAGATGAGCAGTTCTTC.

The CDR3 loop is CASSFGISYNEQFF. The CDR3 DNA sequence: TGTGCCAGCAGCTTCGGGATCTCCTACAATGAGCAGTTCTTC. The chain couples TRBV7-9 to TRBJ2-1, with TRBD2 as a possible D gene (5 bases). This CDR3 is 14 amino acids long. Looked up from germline, CDR1 is SEHNR and CDR2 is FQNEAQ (reference sequence). Trimming left V 3 bases short and J 0 bases short, with 6 bases between.

Comments on this clone: One end of the junction does not line up with germline, which may come from a read error. This sequence joins TRBV6-2 or TRBV6-3 and TRBJ2-3, with D possibly being TRBD1 (5 bases). The CDR3 length is 14 residues. Germline CDR1 reads MNHEY; CDR2 reads SVGEGT. CDR3 loop: CASSYPIMTDTQYF. Written as DNA, the CDR3 is TGTGCCAGCAGTTACCCCATAATGACAGACACGCAGTATTTT.

The rearrangement links TRBV12-5 to TRBJ1-6, with unresolved D. CDR1 and CDR2 from the germline V gene are LGHNT and FRNRAP. The CDR3 is 13 amino acids. V was clipped by 5 bases and J by 5 bases, with 7 bases between them. CDR3 DNA sequence: TGTGCTAGTGGTCCTGGGGATAATTCACCCCTCCACTTT. Its protein product is CASGPGDNSPLHF.